The rows below give T cell receptor beta chains drawn from one sample of a study of cytomegalovirus exposure and HLA in healthy donors. This table comes from immunoSEQ multiplex PCR, and its TCRdb copy is limited to in-frame clones, with some not included. In total, the table holds 200,000 to 250,000 clones. What was sequenced was PBMCs. These receptors were taken from a girl between 2 and 10 years old in good health and CMV-seropositive. The CDR3 runs from the conserved cysteine through the conserved F or W. D genes are given only for firm matches.

>TRBD1|TRBJ1-1|TRBV7-3
TGTGCCAGCAGCTTAGGACAGGGTCTTGAAGCTTTCTTT
CASSLGQGLEAFF
>TRBD2|TRBJ2-1|TRBV5-4
TGTGCCAGCAGCTTACGAGCGGGAGTTTCGAATGAGCAGTTCTTC
CASSLRAGVSNEQFF
>TRBD1|TRBJ2-5|TRBV9
TGTGCCAGCAGCGTAGGGTCCCCCGGGACAGGGACCGGCGAGACCCAGTACTTC
CASSVGSPGTGTGETQYF
>.|TRBJ1-4|TRBV5-1
TGCGCCAGCAGCTTGGGGCAGCCCGGGGAAAAACTGTTTTTT
CASSLGQPGEKLFF
>.|TRBJ1-4|TRBV6-5
TGTGCCAGCAGTTACGGCCGGGGTCGAAATGAAAAACTGTTTTTT
CASSYGRGRNEKLFF
>TRBD1|TRBJ1-2|TRBV28
TGTGCCAGCAGTTACACTCCGGGACAGGGTATTCGCTACACCTTC
CASSYTPGQGIRYTF
>TRBD1|TRBJ2-7|TRBV28
TGTGCCACCTACCATCGGGAGTCGGGACAGGGGATCCACGAGCAGTACTTC
CATYHRESGQGIHEQYF
>TRBD2|TRBJ2-4|TRBV28
TGTGCCAGCAGTGTCCTGACTAGCGGCATTCAGTACTTC
CASSVLTSGIQYF
>TRBD2|TRBJ2-2|TRBV27
TGTGCCAGCAGCCGCTCCATAGCGGGAGGACCCGGGGAGCTGTTTTTT
CASSRSIAGGPGELFF
>.|TRBJ2-3|TRBV4-1
TGCGCCAGCAGCCAAGATCAACTGGAAGGATGGAGCGCAGATACGCAGTATTTT
CASSQDQLEGWSADTQYF
>TRBD2|TRBJ2-1|TRBV5-1
TGCGCCAGCAGCTTGGGGCTAGCGGGGTTAGCTTACTTTTACAATGAGCAGTTCTTC
CASSLGLAGLAYFYNEQFF
>TRBD1|TRBJ1-4|TRBV14
TGTGCCAGCAGCCAAGGTTCAAGGGGGCGCTTCAATGAAAAACTGTTTTTT
CASSQGSRGRFNEKLFF
>TRBD1|TRBJ2-1|TRBV9
TGTGCCAGCAGCCCCCCCGAGCGGACAGGTGAGCAGTTCTTC
CASSPPERTGEQFF
>.|TRBJ2-5|TRBV18
TGTGCCAGCTCCCCGGACATCGGAGCAGAGACCCAGTACTTC
CASSPDIGAETQYF
>TRBD2|TRBJ2-3|TRBV10-2
TGCGCCAGCCAATCCCCGGAGGGGCGGGAGCATAGAGATACGCAGTATTTT
CASQSPEGREHRDTQYF
>TRBD1|TRBJ1-2|TRBV28
TGTGCCAGCAGTCAAACAGGGGCCTGGGATAACTATGGCTACACCTTC
CASSQTGAWDNYGYTF
>.|TRBJ1-4|TRBV2
TGTGCCAGCAGGGGGCAGGGAAAGGTTGTAGAAAAACTGTTTTTT
CASRGQGKVVEKLFF
>TRBD2|TRBJ2-7|TRBV30
TGTGCCTGGATGGAACTAGCGTACCACGAGCAGTACTTC
CAWMELAYHEQYF
>TRBD2|TRBJ2-2|TRBV15
TGTGCCACCAGCAGAGGGGGAGGGAAGGCCTCTGGCACCGGGGAGCTGTTTTTT
CATSRGGGKASGTGELFF
>.|TRBJ2-7|TRBV27
TGTGCCAGCAGCCGAGACCTGACACCACGAACTTACGAGCAGTACTTC
CASSRDLTPRTYEQYF
>.|TRBJ2-2|TRBV19
TGTGCCAGTGGAGGGGGGGCGCGGACCGGGGAGCTGTTTTTT
CASGGGARTGELFF
>.|TRBJ1-1|TRBV6-1
TGTGCCAGCAGGGACAGAACTGAAGCTTTCTTT
CASRDRTEAFF
>TRBD1|TRBJ1-2|TRBV28
TGTGCCAGTTCGACAGGGTTCTATGGCTACACCTTC
CASSTGFYGYTF
>TRBD2|TRBJ2-1|TRBV7-2
TGTGCCAGCAGCGACCCTCCGGGAGGGCCCTACAATGAGCAGTTCTTC
CASSDPPGGPYNEQFF
>.|TRBJ2-7|TRBV28
TGTGCCAGCAGGCGGCCAGCGCCCGTCTACGAGCAGTACTTC
CASRRPAPVYEQYF
>TRBD2|TRBJ2-7|TRBV28
TGTGCCAGCAGTTTGTCCCATAGCGGGAGTCAATACGAGCAGTACTTC
CASSLSHSGSQYEQYF
>TRBD2|TRBJ2-3|TRBV28
TGTGCCAGCAGTTCGGGACTAGCGGGAGCGGTGACTAGCACAGATACGCAGTATTTT
CASSSGLAGAVTSTDTQYF
>.|TRBJ2-3|TRBV29-1
TGCAGCGTTGTCAGGTTAGCAGATACGCAGTATTTT
CSVVRLADTQYF
>TRBD1|TRBJ2-1|TRBV19
TGTGCCAGTAGACGTCAGGGGGTTTCGTTGTACAATGAGCAGTTCTTC
CASRRQGVSLYNEQFF
>TRBD2|TRBJ2-5|TRBV5-6
TGTGCCAGCAGCTCCGAGACTAGCGGGTCCGAAGAGACCCAGTACTTC
CASSSETSGSEETQYF
>.|TRBJ2-7|TRBV5-1
TGCGCCAGCAGCACCCGGACAGGGACTACTTCCTACGAGCAGTACTTC
CASSTRTGTTSYEQYF
>.|TRBJ2-2|TRBV27
TGTGCCAGCAGCCTGGACGGACTCACCGGGGAGCTGTTTTTT
CASSLDGLTGELFF
>.|TRBJ2-1|TRBV7-3
TGTGCCAGCAGCTCAGGACAAACGGAGTTACATGAGCAGTTCTTC
CASSSGQTELHEQFF
>TRBD1|TRBJ2-2|TRBV11-2
TGTGCCAGCAGCTACCCCGGGACAGGGGAAACCGGGGAGCTGTTTTTT
CASSYPGTGETGELFF
>.|TRBJ2-5|TRBV5-4
TGTGCCAGCAGCACAACAACGGGGGGCAAAGACTTC
CASSTTTGGKDF
>.|TRBJ2-2|TRBV2
TGTGCCAGCACCATCGAAGCTTCGAACACCGGGGAGCTGTTTTTT
CASTIEASNTGELFF
>.|TRBJ2-3|TRBV5-1
TGCGCCAGCAGGCAGGGGGGAGATACGCAGTATTTT
CASRQGGDTQYF
>TRBD2|TRBJ2-1|TRBV5-1
TGCGCCAGCAGTTCGGGACTAGCGGGGACCAATGAGCAGTTCTTC
CASSSGLAGTNEQFF
>TRBD1|TRBJ1-2|TRBV29-1
TGCAGCGTTGAATGGGAAGACAGGGACTCCTATCGCTACACCTTC
CSVEWEDRDSYRYTF
>.|TRBJ1-2|TRBV28
TGTGCCAGCAGTTTACCGGGACAATATGGCTACACCTTC
CASSLPGQYGYTF
>.|TRBJ2-1|TRBV2
TGTGCCACCGAAGGAGACAATGAGCAGTTCTTC
CATEGDNEQFF
>.|TRBJ1-4|TRBV6-1
TGTGCCAGCGGCGGGTACCTGGTGGAAAAACTGTTTTTT
CASGGYLVEKLFF
>TRBD1|TRBJ1-2|TRBV5-6
TGTGCCAGCAGCCCGGGGACAGGGGACGGCTACACCTTC
CASSPGTGDGYTF
>.|TRBJ1-5|TRBV9
TGTGCCAGCAGCGCGGGGACATCTAGCAATCAGCCCCAGCATTTT
CASSAGTSSNQPQHF
>TRBD2|TRBJ2-7|TRBV10-3
TGTGCCACCGGACTAGCGGGGGACTACGAGCAGTACTTC
CATGLAGDYEQYF
>.|TRBJ2-2|TRBV28
TGTGCCAGCAGACAGCAGGGGGGGCTGTTTTTT
CASRQQGGLFF
>.|TRBJ1-1|TRBV5-4
TGTGCCAGCAGCTTGGTCGGGGGTAACACTGAAGCTTTCTTT
CASSLVGGNTEAFF
>TRBD1|TRBJ2-5|TRBV19
TGTGCCAGTAGTATCGGACAGGGGGCGCAGACCCAGTACTTC
CASSIGQGAQTQYF
>TRBD2|TRBJ2-1|TRBV2
TGTGCCAGCGCACGAGGGCTAGCGGGAGTAGGTCTCTCCTACAATGAGCAGTTCTTC
CASARGLAGVGLSYNEQFF
>TRBD2|TRBJ2-3|TRBV5-1
TGCGCCAGTTCCCATAGCGGGAGGGCCGGGACAGATACGCAGTATTTT
CASSHSGRAGTDTQYF
>.|TRBJ2-3|TRBV5-1
TGCGCCAGCAGCAAGGGACTCGCCATCACAGATACGCAGTATTTT
CASSKGLAITDTQYF
>.|TRBJ2-5|TRBV4-1
TGCGCCAGCAGCCAGCCGTCGGAGGTGTTGGAGACCCAGTACTTC
CASSQPSEVLETQYF